This T cell receptor (beta chain) comes out of a study of early T cells in non-severe SARS-CoV-2 infection. With 6 bases removed from V and 1 base from J, the gap between germline ends came to 6 bases. There are 12 residues in the CDR3. Germline V lookup: CDR1 MNHEY, CDR2 SVGEGT. This clonotype was found many times. Researchers tagged individual cDNA molecules with unique molecular identifiers. MiXCR, applied by TCRdb to the 5' RACE reads, yields one record per CDR3 protein. Altogether about 60,000 distinct CDR3 sequences are present, 5.5% to 6.5% being singletons, with the ten largest covering about 6.8%.

The rearrangement links TRBV6-2 or TRBV6-3 to TRBJ2-5; D is undetermined. The sequenced sample consisted of whole blood. This receptor was identified in an adult who was a healthcare worker with PCR-confirmed SARS-CoV-2 infection or an uninfected control (not recorded which). DNA of the CDR3: TGTGCCAGCAGACCTCTCCAAGAGACCCAGTACTTC. Its protein product is CASRPLQETQYF.